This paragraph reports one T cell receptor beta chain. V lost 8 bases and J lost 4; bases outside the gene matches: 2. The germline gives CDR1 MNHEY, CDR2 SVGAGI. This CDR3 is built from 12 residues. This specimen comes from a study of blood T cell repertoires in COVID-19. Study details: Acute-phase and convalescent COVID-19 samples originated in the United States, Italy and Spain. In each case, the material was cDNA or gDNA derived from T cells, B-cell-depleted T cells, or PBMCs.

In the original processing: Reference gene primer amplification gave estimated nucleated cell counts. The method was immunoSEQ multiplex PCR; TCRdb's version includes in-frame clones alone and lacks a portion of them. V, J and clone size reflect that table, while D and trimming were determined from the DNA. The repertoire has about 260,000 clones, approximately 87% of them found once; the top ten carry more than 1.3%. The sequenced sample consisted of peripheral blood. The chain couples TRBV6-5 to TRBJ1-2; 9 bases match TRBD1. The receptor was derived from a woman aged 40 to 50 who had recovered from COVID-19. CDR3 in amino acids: CASDRGGYGYTF. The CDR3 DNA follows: TGTGCCAGCGACAGGGGGGGCTATGGCTACACCTTC.